This T cell receptor (beta chain) was sequenced for a study of T cells in Graves' hyperthyroidism and ophthalmopathy. This clonotype came up many times. Its antigen is not identified. Amplified TCR beta CDR3 regions came from RNA transcripts. The TCR CDR3 first-round RT-PCR relied on the HTBI primer set. TCRdb analysed the multiplex PCR reads with MiXCR anew, one entry per CDR3 protein. The sample consists of about 400,000 distinct CDR3 sequences, 13% to 15% of them appearing once. Germline V gene lookup returns CDR1 KGHDR and CDR2 SFDVKD. The CDR3 spans 15 residues. Trimming cost V 7 bases and J 0 bases; bases outside gene matches: 5. Study observations and caveats: Most thyroid clonotypes that were expanded above 0.001 also turned up in blood. Onset of ophthalmopathy came a median 6.5 months after the model predicted it.

This TCR derives from a woman between 55 and 75 years old with Graves' ophthalmopathy. Specimen: blood. The chain employs TRBV24-1 and TRBJ2-3, with TRBD2 matching 8 bases. As DNA, the CDR3 is TGTGCCACCAGGGGACCTAGCGGGAGCACAGATACGCAGTATTTT. Translating gives CATRGPSGSTDTQYF.